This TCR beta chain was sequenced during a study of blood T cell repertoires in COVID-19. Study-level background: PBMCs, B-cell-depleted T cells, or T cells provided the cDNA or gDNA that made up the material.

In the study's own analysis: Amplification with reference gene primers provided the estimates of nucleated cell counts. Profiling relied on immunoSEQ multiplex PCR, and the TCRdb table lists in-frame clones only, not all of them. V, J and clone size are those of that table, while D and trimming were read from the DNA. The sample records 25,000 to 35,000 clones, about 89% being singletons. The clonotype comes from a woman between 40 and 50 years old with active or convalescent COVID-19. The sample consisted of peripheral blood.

The CDR3 loop is CATRSLGPNTEAFF. The CDR3 DNA reads as TGCGCCACCAGATCCTTGGGCCCGAACACTGAAGCTTTCTTT. The V gene is TRBV10-2, the J gene TRBJ1-1; D is unclear. Germline CDR1 is WSHSY and CDR2 is SAAADI. V was pared by 10 bases and J by 1 base, with 16 bases between. CDR3 length equals 14 residues.